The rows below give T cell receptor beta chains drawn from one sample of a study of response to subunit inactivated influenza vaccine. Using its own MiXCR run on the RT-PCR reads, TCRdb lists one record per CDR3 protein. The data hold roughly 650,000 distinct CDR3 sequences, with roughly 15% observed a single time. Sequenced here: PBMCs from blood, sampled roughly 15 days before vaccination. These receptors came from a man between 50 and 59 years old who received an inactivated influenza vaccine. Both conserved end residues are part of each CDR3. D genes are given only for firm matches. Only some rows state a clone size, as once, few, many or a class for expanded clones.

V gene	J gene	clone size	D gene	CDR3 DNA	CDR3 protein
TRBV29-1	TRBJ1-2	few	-	TGCAGCGTTGAGGGTGCGGGGTTCGGCGGCTACACCTTC	CSVEGAGFGGYTF
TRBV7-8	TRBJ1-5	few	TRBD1	TGTGCCAGCAGCCTCGACAGGGAGGAGGCCCAGCATTTT	CASSLDREEAQHF
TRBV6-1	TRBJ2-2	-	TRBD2	TGTGCCAGCACCCCCGGACTAGCGGGGTACACCGGGGAGCTGTTTTTT	CASTPGLAGYTGELFF
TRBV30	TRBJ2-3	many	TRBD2	TGTGCCTGGAGTATAGGACTAGCGGTTTGGGCAGATACGCAGTATTTT	CAWSIGLAVWADTQYF
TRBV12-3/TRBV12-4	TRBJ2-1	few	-	TGTGCCAGCAGTTTTGTTCAGGGTCACAATGAGCAGTTCTTC	CASSFVQGHNEQFF
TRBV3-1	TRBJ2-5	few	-	TGTGCCAGCAGCCAAGAGCCGTACAGACCGTACTTC	CASSQEPYRPYF
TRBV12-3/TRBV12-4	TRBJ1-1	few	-	TGTGCCAGCAGACCTACAGGGTACACTGAAGCTTTCTTT	CASRPTGYTEAFF
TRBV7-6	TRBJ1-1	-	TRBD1	TGTGCCAGCAGCCCAACGACAGGGAGAATGAACACTGAAGCTTTCTTT	CASSPTTGRMNTEAFF
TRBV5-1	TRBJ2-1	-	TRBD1	TGCGCCAGCAGCTTGGCCTCATCAGGGGGTCTCTACAATGAGCAGTTCTTC	CASSLASSGGLYNEQFF
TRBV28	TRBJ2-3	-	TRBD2	TGTGCCAGCAGACAGCGGGGGGGTTCAGATACGCAGTATTTT	CASRQRGGSDTQYF
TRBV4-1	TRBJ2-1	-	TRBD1	TGCGCCAGCAGGCTTGGGAACAGGGGTGAGCAGTTCTTC	CASRLGNRGEQFF
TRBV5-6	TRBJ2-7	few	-	TGTGCCAGCAGCTTGGGCTCCGGAGTCAACGAGCAGTACTTC	CASSLGSGVNEQYF
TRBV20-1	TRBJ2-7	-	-	TGCAGTGCTAGAGATCTAAGTGGGGGCTCCTACGAGCAGTACTTC	CSARDLSGGSYEQYF
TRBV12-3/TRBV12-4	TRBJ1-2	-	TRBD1	TGTGCCAGCAGTTTAGGACAGGGGATAGCTAACTATGGCTACACCTTC	CASSLGQGIANYGYTF
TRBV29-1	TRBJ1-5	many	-	TGCAGCGTTATTGACGAAACGGGGAATCAGCCCCAGCATTTT	CSVIDETGNQPQHF
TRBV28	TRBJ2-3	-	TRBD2	TGTGCCAGCAGTTCCCCTAGCGGGGAGAGGTGGGGGGATACGCAGTATTTT	CASSSPSGERWGDTQYF
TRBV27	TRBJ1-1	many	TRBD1	TGTGCCAGCAGGGCACAGGGGGCGGACACTGAAGCTTTCTTT	CASRAQGADTEAFF
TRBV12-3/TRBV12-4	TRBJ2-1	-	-	TGTGCCAGCAGTTCCGCGATCGACAATGAGCAGTTCTTC	CASSSAIDNEQFF
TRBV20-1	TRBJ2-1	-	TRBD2	TGCAGTGCTAGAGTTTCGAGCGGGAGTCCCTACAATGAGCAGTTCTTC	CSARVSSGSPYNEQFF
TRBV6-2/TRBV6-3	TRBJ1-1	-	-	TGTGCCAGCAGAGACAGTGAAGCTTTCTTT	CASRDSEAFF
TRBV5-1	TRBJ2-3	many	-	TGCGCCAGCAGCTTAGATCGCGGCACCACAGATACGCAGTATTTT	CASSLDRGTTDTQYF
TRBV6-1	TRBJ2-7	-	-	TGTGCCAGCAGTGCCCTTGGGGACAACTACTACGAGCAGTACTTC	CASSALGDNYYEQYF
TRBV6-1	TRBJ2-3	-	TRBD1	TGTGCCAGCAGTGGACAGGGTTCTAGCACAGATACGCAGTATTTT	CASSGQGSSTDTQYF
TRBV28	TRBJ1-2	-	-	TGTGCCAGCAGCCACGACAGGCCCATTAACTATGGCTACACCTTC	CASSHDRPINYGYTF
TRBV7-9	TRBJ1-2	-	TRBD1	TGTGCCAGCAGCTTAACCGGGACAGAGAACAACTATGGCTACACCTTC	CASSLTGTENNYGYTF
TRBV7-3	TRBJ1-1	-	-	TGTGCCAGCAGCCCGACCGACACCCACCGAAACACTGAAGCTTTCTTT	CASSPTDTHRNTEAFF
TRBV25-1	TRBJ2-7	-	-	TGTGCCAGCAGTTTGTCAGGATCTATGCGGGAGCAGTACTTC	CASSLSGSMREQYF
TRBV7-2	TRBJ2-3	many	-	TGTGCCAGCAGCTTAGCTTACGGCAGAGATACGCAGTATTTT	CASSLAYGRDTQYF
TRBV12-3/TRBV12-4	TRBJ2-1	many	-	TGTGCCAGCACCATGGGCCGGTACAATGAGCAGTTCTTC	CASTMGRYNEQFF
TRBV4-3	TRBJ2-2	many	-	TGCGCCAGCAGCCAAGAGTCGGGGTACACCGGGGAGCTGTTTTTT	CASSQESGYTGELFF
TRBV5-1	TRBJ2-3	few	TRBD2	TGCGCCAGCAGCGAGCGGGACGCAACAGATACGCAGTATTTT	CASSERDATDTQYF
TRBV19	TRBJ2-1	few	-	TGTGCCAGTAGTATAGGGACCACCTACAATGAGCAGTTCTTC	CASSIGTTYNEQFF
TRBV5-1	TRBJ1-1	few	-	TGCGCCACCCGGACACAAGAGAACACTGAAGCTTTCTTT	CATRTQENTEAFF
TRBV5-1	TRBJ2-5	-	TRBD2	TGCGCCAGCAGCACCTCCCCGGGACTAGCGGAAATCCAAGAGACCCAGTACTTC	CASSTSPGLAEIQETQYF
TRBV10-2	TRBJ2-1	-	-	TGCGCCAGCAGCCGCATCAATGAGCAGTTCTTC	CASSRINEQFF
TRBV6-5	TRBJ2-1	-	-	TGTGCCAGCAGTTACTCGGGTGCCGGGGGGCACAATGAGCAGTTCTTC	CASSYSGAGGHNEQFF
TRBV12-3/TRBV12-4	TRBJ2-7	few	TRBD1	TGTGCCAGCAGTCCGGGACAGGGGGCGAAGGAGCAGTACTTC	CASSPGQGAKEQYF
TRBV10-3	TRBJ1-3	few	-	TGTGCCATCAGTGAGGGGTCCTCTGGAAACACCATATATTTT	CAISEGSSGNTIYF
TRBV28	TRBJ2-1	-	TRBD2	TGTGCCAGCAGTTTCCTCGGACTAGCGGGAGTTTCCGGGAATGAGCAGTTCTTC	CASSFLGLAGVSGNEQFF
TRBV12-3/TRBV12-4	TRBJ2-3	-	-	TGTGCCAGCAGTTTCCGGAATCCAGATACGCAGTATTTT	CASSFRNPDTQYF
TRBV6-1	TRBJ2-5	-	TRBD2	TGTGCCAGCAGTGAAGGCGGCGGGGGACTAGAGACCCAGTACTTC	CASSEGGGGLETQYF
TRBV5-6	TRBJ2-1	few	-	TGTGCCAGCAGCTTGGTCGTGCGACTATCCGGTGACAATGAGCAGTTCTTC	CASSLVVRLSGDNEQFF
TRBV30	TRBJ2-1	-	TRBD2	TGTGCCTGGAGACTTGCGGGAGAGTACAATGAGCAGTTCTTC	CAWRLAGEYNEQFF
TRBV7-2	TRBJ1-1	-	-	TGTGCCAGCAGCTTAGCCCTGACACCGAACACTGAAGCTTTCTTT	CASSLALTPNTEAFF
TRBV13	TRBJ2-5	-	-	TGTGCCAGCAGCAGAATGGGGGGACAAGAGACCCAGTACTTC	CASSRMGGQETQYF